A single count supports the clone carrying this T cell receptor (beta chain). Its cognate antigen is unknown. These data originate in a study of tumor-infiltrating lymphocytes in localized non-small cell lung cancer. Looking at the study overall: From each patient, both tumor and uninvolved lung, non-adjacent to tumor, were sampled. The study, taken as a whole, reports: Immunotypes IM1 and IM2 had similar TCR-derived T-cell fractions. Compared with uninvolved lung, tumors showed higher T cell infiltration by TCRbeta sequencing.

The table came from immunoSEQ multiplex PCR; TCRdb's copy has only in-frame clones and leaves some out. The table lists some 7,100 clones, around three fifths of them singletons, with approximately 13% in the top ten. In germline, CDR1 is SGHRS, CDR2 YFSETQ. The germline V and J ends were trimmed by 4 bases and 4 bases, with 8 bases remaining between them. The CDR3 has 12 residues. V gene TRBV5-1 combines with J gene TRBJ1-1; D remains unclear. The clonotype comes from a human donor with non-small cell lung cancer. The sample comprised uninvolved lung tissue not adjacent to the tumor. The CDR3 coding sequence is TGCGCCAGCAGCGTCCCTGGCACTGAAGCTTTCTTT. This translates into CASSVPGTEAFF.